Sequencing of this T cell receptor beta chain was carried out in a study of cytomegalovirus exposure and HLA in healthy donors (dated by TCRdb to the late 2010s). Looking at the study overall: An earlier analysis of some 600 of the donors reported 250 to 300 Gb of sequence data and about 120 million unique TCR beta sequences obtained from 180 million or so T cells. An early release that covered some 630 HLA-typed donors contained approximately 320 gigabases of sequencing data and 75 million to 100 million unique TCR sequences. Of the roughly 400 genotyped donors, 81% fell in the genetic ancestry cluster associated with self-reported Caucasian donors. The study was designed to test whether signatures of past pathogen exposure could be identified by cataloging public T cell receptors. The T cell repertoires of several hundred subjects were profiled by immunosequencing and related to cytomegalovirus serostatus. A separate validation cohort of roughly 110 different subjects was used in addition to the roughly 670-subject first cohort. To predict cytomegalovirus infection status, the study combined high-throughput TCR immunosequencing, statistical association of individual TCRs with disease status, and machine learning. A later analysis re-examined previously published TCR beta repertoires from about 700 donors and added high-resolution HLA genotyping to investigate patterns of TCR occurrence. Rather than using new phenotypic data, the later analysis identified candidate immune exposures from TCR beta sequences and from how often those sequences occurred across donors. In an earlier analysis of about 590 of the donors, high-throughput TCR beta sequencing was used to judge whether each TCR beta V gene segment behaved as functional or pseudogenic. Alongside the repertoire data, information on donor age, sex, ethnicity and CMV serostatus was compiled. Genome-wide SNP genotypes for about three fifths of the roughly 670 donors were used in a later genetic analysis, which treated that subset as a discovery cohort. Every repertoire in the discovery cohort had been generated on one and the same sequencing platform. Class I and class II HLA loci were covered by the typing at four-digit resolution. Typing coverage differed by locus: A, B, C, DRB1 and DQB1 were typed in about 620-640 donors, DQA1 in about 560, DPA1 in some 610, and DPB1 in around 440. Because of strong linkage in the cohort, five DR-DQ haplotypes were treated as single units for association and clustering. Across about 370 genotyped donors of the cohort, an average of about 200,000 unique TCR beta nucleotide sequences per donor were sequenced, and 15% to 20% of those sequences were non-productive. Findings and caveats that apply to the study as a whole: Because counts were too low, some 17 rarely observed V segments, including chromosome 9 orphons, were left out of the earlier analysis of over 550 of the donors. Linkage disequilibrium might explain the correlated functional status among segregating V segments, but an unknown experimental factor could not be ruled out. In this cohort, only TCR beta chains were sequenced, and detectable features were limited by the absence of alpha or paired-chain data. An earlier analysis of approximately 590 of the donors showed that most TCR beta V segments appeared in productive rearrangements either about 90% or about 30% of the time, which broadly matched IMGT annotations. The sequencing pipeline was judged likely to have produced a cluster of highly shared sequence variants as a technical artifact. The only immune exposure information available for the cohort was CMV serostatus. When HLA alleles, especially DR and DQ, strongly co-occurred, attributing TCR associations to individual alleles was difficult. In vitro tests confirmed that a few of the cytomegalovirus-associated TCR beta chains recognize cytomegalovirus antigens. The presence/absence analyses assumed that sequencing depth was roughly uniform across donors, and that assumption may not be true. It was suggested by the authors that the approach could potentially be generalized to other disease states and immunological phenotypes. In a later genetic analysis, a missense DCLRE1C variant was associated with V-gene and J-gene trimming of TCR beta chains, and the association was replicated in an independent cohort. According to a later analysis, parvovirus B19, influenza, CMV and Epstein-Barr virus appeared linked to several top co-occurrence clusters. Because the 87-base-pair reads could not distinguish some IMGT-functional V segments, including TRBV6-2 and TRBV6-3, those segments were excluded. A later analysis found that TCR association rates varied across HLA loci, with DRB1 alleles showing the most associated TCRs and HLA-C alleles the fewest. A later genetic analysis reported fewer N-insertions in productive TCRs among donors in an Asian-associated ancestry cluster than the roughly 720-donor mean. A later analysis found that most CMV-associated TCR beta chains appeared HLA-restricted, with HLA associations seemingly driven largely by CMV exposure. A further reported finding was that TCR beta sequences accurately predicted the HLA-A and HLA-B alleles for most subjects in the first cohort. In the study, roughly 160 TCR beta chains were listed as associated with cytomegalovirus. Specific HLA alleles were associated with around 18,000 TCR beta sequences at a false discovery rate of 0.05 in a later analysis. Compared with equally common non-associated chains, HLA-associated TCR beta chains in a later analysis were more clonally expanded and had lower generation probabilities. Cytomegalovirus status was reported to be diagnosed by the classifier with high specificity and sensitivity in both the original and validation cohorts. Across donors, most TCR sequences were observed very rarely, whereas some public TCRs were present in many individuals. Because HLA typing was unavailable for some donors at each locus, only the typed subset was used in association tests.

Its CDR3 holds 16 amino acids, cysteine through phenylalanine. Solely the CDR3 DNA is kept, with 48 bases framed from the first base. The germline V gene encodes CDR1 LNHDA and CDR2 SQIVND (reference sequence). V loses 5 bases at its end and J loses 4 bases; junction bases beyond the gene matches: 7. Library generation was performed with the immunoSEQ multiplex PCR assay. A mixture of 60 forward primers for TCR Vbeta segments and 13 reverse primers for TCR Jbeta segments was used in the multiplex PCR. The CDR3 region of rearranged TCR beta genes was amplified from genomic DNA with a multiplex PCR assay. The amplified TCR beta libraries were sequenced on the Illumina HiSeq System as 87-base-pair reads. The authors processed their data as follows. Across the 500 to 700 repertoires, a later analysis counted about 81 million unique TCR beta chains, about 10 million of which were shared by at least two donors. Raw reads were error-corrected and collapsed into unique sequences with a nearest-neighbor algorithm that merged closely related sequences to remove PCR and sequencing errors. Alignment of CDR3 sequences to IMGT reference sequences was used to assign V, D and J gene segments. For a sequence to be retained, a match of at least six nucleotides was required to both a V gene segment and a J gene segment. Rearrangements were called productive when the CDR3 lacked stop codons and stayed in frame with V and J; all others were non-productive. Following IMGT convention, CDR3 was defined as the stretch from the second conserved V-encoded cysteine to the conserved J-encoded phenylalanine. The earlier analysis of roughly 590 of the donors excluded sequences that lacked an unambiguous match to a single V gene segment. In an earlier analysis of 450 to 750 of the donors, a V segment was called functional when productive rearrangements were above 56.7%, and segregating when the standard deviation between donors exceeded 5%. A statistical classification framework was built for diagnosing cytomegalovirus status from the catalog of TCR beta chain sequences. In a later analysis, TCR nucleotide sequences were compared against IMGT/GENE-DB human TR gene sequences so that V and J genes could be assigned. The TCRdist pipeline was used in a later analysis to assign CDR3 sequences and most-parsimonious VDJ recombination scenarios. In a later analysis, each TCR beta chain was defined by its CDR3 amino acid sequence together with its V-gene family, and reads lacking a unique V-gene family were excluded. To address suspected cross-contamination and a sequencing artifact, a later analysis removed approximately 600 highly shared, low-generation-probability nucleotide sequences. In a later analysis, a clonal expansion index for each public chain was calculated from normalized within-repertoire ranks of inferred template counts. In a later analysis, generation probabilities were computed using a VDJ recombination model fitted to out-of-frame rearrangements, and the results were checked against IGoR. A later analysis scored TCR-TCR, TCR-HLA and TCR-CMV co-occurrence with hypergeometric tests, applying a repertoire-size bias correction to TCR pairs. To estimate false discovery rates, a later analysis permuted the HLA or CMV assignments 20 times. A later analysis grouped co-occurring TCRs with DBSCAN, adding TCRdist sequence similarity when clustering within HLA-allele-positive subsets. Repertoires with fewer than 30,000 or more than 120,000 public chains were left out of co-occurrence clustering, as were about 5 repertoires with anomalous nucleotide sharing. The table comes from immuneACCESS by way of TCRdb, which keeps in-frame sequences with V and J called. Part of the clones is missing from these tables; in studies checked, under half for an unresolved V gene and the rest for unknown reasons. D and trimming were read from the DNA, whereas the V and J calls and clone size are those reported in that table. In this sample the table shows roughly 120,000 clones, 74% of which occur a single time. Around 6.6% of the sample is taken by the ten largest.

With respect to this clone: Its antigen is not yet known. No base quality values were provided; no much bigger clone lies one nucleotide off.

The cohort comprised 670 or so healthy bone marrow donors. All cohort members were sampled while nominally healthy, although unrecorded immune exposures were likely present. The donor was CMV seropositive and belonged to the group of 250 to 300 seropositive cohort members. Every donor gave a peripheral blood sample, and the peripheral blood mononuclear cells from that sample were used for TCR beta sequencing. The Qiagen DNeasy Blood Extraction Kit was used to extract genomic DNA from the blood cell samples. The TCR was taken from a man aged 40-55 years in good health and CMV-seropositive. The rearranged chain carries TRBV19 and TRBJ1-5; 11 central nucleotides agree with TRBD1. The specimen sequenced was PBMCs. The CDR3 protein is CASSPLDRGQNQPQHF. The base sequence is TGTGCCAGTAGTCCGCTGGACAGGGGGCAAAATCAGCCCCAGCATTTT.